Below are 5 T cell receptor beta chains sequenced from a single sample in a study of T cell responses to AZD1222 COVID-19 vaccine (dated by TCRdb to the early 2020s). Libraries were built with the immunoSEQ multiplex PCR assay. Sourced from immuneACCESS, this table was stored by TCRdb with only in-frame sequences that have V and J called. A share of the clones is absent; for the studies checked, an unresolved V gene accounts for under half, and the remainder has no known explanation. The sample yields some 120,000 clones; approximately 84% were counted once. The ten largest clones add up to around a tenth of the sample. Explained via the paper, the time point label denotes: baseline before first vaccination. Here the sequenced sample was peripheral blood, taken on day 0 of AZD1222 vaccination. The receptors originated from an adult in good health.

This clone appeared once. The chain is built from TRBV9 and TRBJ1-1, with 11 bases aligning to TRBD1. This CDR3 is built from 16 residues. Germline loops: CDR1 SGDLS, CDR2 YYNGEE. Trimming took 2 bases from V and 0 from J; bases not matched to a gene: 3. CDR3: CASSVGQGALNTEAFF. The CDR3 region has the DNA TGTGCCAGCAGCGTCGGACAGGGGGCTCTGAACACTGAAGCTTTCTTT.

The chain couples TRBV9 to TRBJ1-1; D uncertain. The V gene's germline CDR1 is SGDLS and CDR2 YYNGEE. The CDR3 has 15 residues. Trimming pared 4 bases from V and 1 base from J, leaving 14 bases between. The CDR3 protein is CASSPPDWKNTEAFF. In DNA, the CDR3 is TGTGCCAGCAGCCCTCCGGACTGGAAGAACACTGAAGCTTTCTTT.

This clone was counted once. This rearrangement joins TRBV5-1 to TRBJ2-7; no clear D gene. The V gene's germline CDR1 is SGHRS and CDR2 YFSETQ. The CDR3 is 13 residues long. With 1 base removed from V and 4 bases from J, the gap between germline ends came to 9 bases. The DNA of the CDR3 is TGCGCCAGCAGCTTGTCCGGGTGGTACGAGCAGTACTTC. Residues: CASSLSGWYEQYF. The variable domain in full, with the rest retrieved from reference TRBV5-1 and TRBJ2-7, is KAGVTQTPRYLIKTRGQQVTLSCSPISGHRSVSWYQQTPGQGLQFLFEYFSETQRNKGNFPGRFSGRQFSNSRSEMNVSTLELGDSALYLCASSLSGWYEQYFGPGTRLTVT.

This clone was seen just once. This rearrangement joins TRBV24-1 to TRBJ2-1; the match to TRBD1 covers 7 bases. The CDR3 runs to 15 residues. CDR1 is KGHDR, CDR2 SFDVKD, per germline. J was trimmed by 5 bases and V by 5 bases; bases with no gene match: 8. CDR3 DNA sequence: TGTGCCACCAGTGGGGGAACAGGGGTCAACAATGAGCAGTTCTTC. Its translation: CATSGGTGVNNEQFF.

The rearrangement joins TRBV11-3 to TRBJ2-7; D is undetermined. CDR1 SGHNT and CDR2 YENEEA come from the germline V gene. CDR3 length: 15 amino acids. V lost 0 bases, J lost 3 bases, and 12 bases lay in between. The CDR3 loop reads CASSLDRVWLYEQYF. The CDR3 region has the DNA TGTGCCAGCAGCTTAGACCGGGTTTGGCTCTACGAGCAGTACTTC.